This entry features one TCR beta chain sequence. The antigen remains unidentified. V shed 4 bases and J shed 0 bases, with 6 bases lying between them. Germline V gene lookup returns CDR1 SNHLY and CDR2 FYNNEI. CDR3 size: 13 residues. This sample stems from a study of cytomegalovirus exposure and HLA in healthy donors. General study findings and limits: Reported findings show TCR beta sequences accurately forecast HLA-A and HLA-B alleles in most subjects. Apparent HLA restriction characterized most CMV-associated TCR beta chains in a later analysis.

A multiplex PCR was run with 60 Vbeta primers and 13 Jbeta primers. The table came from immunoSEQ multiplex PCR; TCRdb's copy has only in-frame clones and leaves some out. The sample lists approximately 150,000 clones, 75% to 80% occurring once. This sequence joins TRBV2 and TRBJ1-2; weak D call: TRBD1 (5 bases). Material for sequencing was PBMCs. This receptor was taken from a male donor in good health and CMV-seronegative. The CDR3 DNA sequence: TGTGCCAGCAGTGGCAGGGCTAACTATGGCTACACCTTC. Its protein is CASSGRANYGYTF.